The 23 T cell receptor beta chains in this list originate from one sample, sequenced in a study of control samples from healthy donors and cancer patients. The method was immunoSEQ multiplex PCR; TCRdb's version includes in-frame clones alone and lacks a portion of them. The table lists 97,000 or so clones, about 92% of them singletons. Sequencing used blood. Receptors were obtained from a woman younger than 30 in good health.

The CDR3 protein is CASKIEGPANTEAFF. CDR3 DNA sequence: TGTGCCAGCAAAATAGAGGGGCCGGCTAACACTGAAGCTTTCTTT. The chain couples TRBV7-2 to TRBJ1-1, with D possibly TRBD1 on 5 matching bases. The CDR3 has 15 amino acids. Germline V lookup: CDR1 SGHTA, CDR2 FQGNSA. Trimming stripped 7 bases from V and 2 bases from J, with 17 bases between. The entire variable domain, with the rest obtained from reference TRBV7-2 and TRBJ1-1, is as follows: GAGVSQSPSNKVTEKGKDVELRCDPISGHTALYWYRQSLGQGLEFLIYFQGNSAPDKSGLPSDRFSAERTGGSVSTLTIQRTQQEDSAVYLCASKIEGPANTEAFFGQGTRLTVV.

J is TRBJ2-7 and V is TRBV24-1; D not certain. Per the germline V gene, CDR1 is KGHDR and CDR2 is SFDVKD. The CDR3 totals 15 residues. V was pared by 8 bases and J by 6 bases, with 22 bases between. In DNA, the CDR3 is TGTGCCACCATTAGTCGAAGCCTAGATACGAGCGAGCAGTACTTC. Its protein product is CATISRSLDTSEQYF.

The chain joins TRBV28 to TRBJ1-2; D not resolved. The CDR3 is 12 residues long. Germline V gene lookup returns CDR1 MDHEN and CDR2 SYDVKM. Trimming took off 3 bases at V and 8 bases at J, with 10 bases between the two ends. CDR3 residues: CASSLSVTGYTF. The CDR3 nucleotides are TGTGCCAGCAGTTTGTCGGTAACGGGCTACACCTTC.

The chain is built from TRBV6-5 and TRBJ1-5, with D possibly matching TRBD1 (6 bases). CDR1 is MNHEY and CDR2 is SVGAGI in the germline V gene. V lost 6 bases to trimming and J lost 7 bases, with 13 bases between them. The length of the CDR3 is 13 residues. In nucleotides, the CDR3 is TGTGCCAGCAGCCCGGACAGAGGGCAGCCCCAGCATTTT. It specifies CASSPDRGQPQHF.

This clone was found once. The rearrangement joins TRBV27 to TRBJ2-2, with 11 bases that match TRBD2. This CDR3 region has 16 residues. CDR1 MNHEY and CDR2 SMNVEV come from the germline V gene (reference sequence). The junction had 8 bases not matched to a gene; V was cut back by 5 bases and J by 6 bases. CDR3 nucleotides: TGTGCCAGCAGTACAAGACTAGCGGGGCCCTCCGGGGAGCTGTTTTTT. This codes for CASSTRLAGPSGELFF.

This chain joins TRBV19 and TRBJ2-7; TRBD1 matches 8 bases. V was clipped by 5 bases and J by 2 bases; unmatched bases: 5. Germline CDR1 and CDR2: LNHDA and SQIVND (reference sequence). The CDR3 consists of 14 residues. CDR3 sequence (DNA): TGTGCCAGTAGTCTCGGGACAGGTCCCTACGAGCAGTACTTC. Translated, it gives CASSLGTGPYEQYF.

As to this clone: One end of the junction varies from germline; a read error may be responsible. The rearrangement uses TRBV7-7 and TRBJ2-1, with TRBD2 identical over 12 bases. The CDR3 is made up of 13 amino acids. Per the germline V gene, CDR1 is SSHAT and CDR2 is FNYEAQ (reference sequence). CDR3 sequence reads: CASSLGLAGEQFF. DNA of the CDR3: TGTGCTAGCAGCTTGGGACTAGCGGGTGAGCAGTTCTTC.

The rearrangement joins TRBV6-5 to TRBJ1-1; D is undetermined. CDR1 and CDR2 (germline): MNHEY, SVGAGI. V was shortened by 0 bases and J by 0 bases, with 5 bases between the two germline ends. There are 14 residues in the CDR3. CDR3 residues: CASSYSRVNTEAFF. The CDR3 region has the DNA TGTGCCAGCAGTTACTCGAGGGTGAACACTGAAGCTTTCTTT.

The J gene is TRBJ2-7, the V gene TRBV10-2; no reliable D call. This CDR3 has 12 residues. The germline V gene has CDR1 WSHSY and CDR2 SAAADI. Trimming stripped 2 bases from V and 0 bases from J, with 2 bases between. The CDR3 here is CASSESSYEQYF. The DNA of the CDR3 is TGCGCCAGCAGTGAGAGCTCCTACGAGCAGTACTTC.

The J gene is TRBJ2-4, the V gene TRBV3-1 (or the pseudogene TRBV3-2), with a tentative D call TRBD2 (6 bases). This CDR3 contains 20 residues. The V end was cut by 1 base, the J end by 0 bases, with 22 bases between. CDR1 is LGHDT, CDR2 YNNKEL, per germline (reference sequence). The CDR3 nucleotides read TGTGCCAGCAGCCAAGCTCCGCGGGGCGCGCTGATGCGAGCCAAAAACATTCAGTACTTC. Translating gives CASSQAPRGALMRAKNIQYF.

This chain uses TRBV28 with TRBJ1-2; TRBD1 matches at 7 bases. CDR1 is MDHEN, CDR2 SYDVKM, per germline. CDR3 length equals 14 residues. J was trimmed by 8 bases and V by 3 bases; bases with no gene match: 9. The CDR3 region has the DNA TGTGCCAGCAGTTTTCAGGGGGGGTCGGAAGGCTACACCTTC. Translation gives CASSFQGGSEGYTF.

CDR3: CASSWGTRFQETQYF. The CDR3 DNA sequence: TGCGCCAGCAGCTGGGGGACTAGGTTCCAAGAGACCCAGTACTTC. The rearrangement links TRBV5-1 to TRBJ2-5, with 8 bases matching TRBD2. CDR1 and CDR2 (germline): SGHRS, YFSETQ. CDR3 length: 15 residues. The junction had 5 bases not matched to a gene; V was cut back by 3 bases and J by 1 base.

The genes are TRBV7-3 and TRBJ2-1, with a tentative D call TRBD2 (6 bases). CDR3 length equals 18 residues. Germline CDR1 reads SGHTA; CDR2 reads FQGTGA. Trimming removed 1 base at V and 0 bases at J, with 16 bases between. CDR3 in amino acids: CASSLIRASVNSYNEQFF. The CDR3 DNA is TGTGCCAGCAGCTTAATCCGGGCTAGCGTCAACTCCTACAATGAGCAGTTCTTC. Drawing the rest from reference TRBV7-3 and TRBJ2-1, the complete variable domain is GAGVSQTPSNKVTEKGKYVELRCDPISGHTALYWYRQSLGQGPEFLIYFQGTGAADDSGLPNDRFFAVRPEGSVSTLKIQRTERGDSAVYLCASSLIRASVNSYNEQFFGPGTRLTVL.

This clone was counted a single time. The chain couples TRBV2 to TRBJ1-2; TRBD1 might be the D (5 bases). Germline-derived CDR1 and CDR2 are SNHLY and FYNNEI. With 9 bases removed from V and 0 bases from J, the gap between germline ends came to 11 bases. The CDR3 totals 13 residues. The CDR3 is CARGDMPNYGYTF. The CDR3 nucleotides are TGTGCCAGAGGGGATATGCCTAACTATGGCTACACCTTC.

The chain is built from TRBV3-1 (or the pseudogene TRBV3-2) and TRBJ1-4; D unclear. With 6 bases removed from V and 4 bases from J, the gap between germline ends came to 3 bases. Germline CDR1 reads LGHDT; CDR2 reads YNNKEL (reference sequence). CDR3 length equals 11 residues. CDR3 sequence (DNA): TGTGCCAGCAGTCGTAATGAAAAACTGTTTTTT. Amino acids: CASSRNEKLFF.

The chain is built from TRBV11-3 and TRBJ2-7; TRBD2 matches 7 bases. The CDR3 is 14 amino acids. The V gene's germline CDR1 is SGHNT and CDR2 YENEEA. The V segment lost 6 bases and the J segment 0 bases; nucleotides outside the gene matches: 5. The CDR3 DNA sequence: TGTGCCAGCAGAACTAGCGACAGCTCCTACGAGCAGTACTTC. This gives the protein CASRTSDSSYEQYF.

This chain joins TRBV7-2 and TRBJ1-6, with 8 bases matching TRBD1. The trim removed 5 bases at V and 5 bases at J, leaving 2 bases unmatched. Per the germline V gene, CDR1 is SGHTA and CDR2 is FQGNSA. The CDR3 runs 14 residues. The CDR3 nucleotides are TGTGCCAGCAGCCCACAGGGGGATAATTCACCCCTCCACTTT. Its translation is CASSPQGDNSPLHF.

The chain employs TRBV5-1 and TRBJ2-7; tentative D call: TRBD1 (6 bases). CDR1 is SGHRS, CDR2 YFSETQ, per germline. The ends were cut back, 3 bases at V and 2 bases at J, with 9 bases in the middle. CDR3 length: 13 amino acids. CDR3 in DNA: TGCGCCAGCAGCTCCACAGGGCCCTACGAGCAGTACTTC. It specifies CASSSTGPYEQYF.

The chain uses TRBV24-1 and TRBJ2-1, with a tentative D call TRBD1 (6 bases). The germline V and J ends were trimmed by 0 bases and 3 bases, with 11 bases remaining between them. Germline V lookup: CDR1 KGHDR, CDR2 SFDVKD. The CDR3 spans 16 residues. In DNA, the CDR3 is TGTGCCACCAGTGATTTGGGCAGGGGTGACTACAATGAGCAGTTCTTC. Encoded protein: CATSDLGRGDYNEQFF.

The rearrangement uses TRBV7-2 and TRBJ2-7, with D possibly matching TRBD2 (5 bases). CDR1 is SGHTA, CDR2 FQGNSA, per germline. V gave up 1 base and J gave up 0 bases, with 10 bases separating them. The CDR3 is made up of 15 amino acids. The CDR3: CASSLEPSYSYEQYF. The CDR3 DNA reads TGTGCCAGCAGCTTAGAGCCTAGCTACTCCTACGAGCAGTACTTC.

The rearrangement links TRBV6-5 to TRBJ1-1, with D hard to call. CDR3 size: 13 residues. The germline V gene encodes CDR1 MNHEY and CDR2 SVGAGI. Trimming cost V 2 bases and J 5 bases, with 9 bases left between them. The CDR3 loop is CASSYTPGTEAFF. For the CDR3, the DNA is TGTGCCAGCAGTTACACTCCGGGTACTGAAGCTTTCTTT.

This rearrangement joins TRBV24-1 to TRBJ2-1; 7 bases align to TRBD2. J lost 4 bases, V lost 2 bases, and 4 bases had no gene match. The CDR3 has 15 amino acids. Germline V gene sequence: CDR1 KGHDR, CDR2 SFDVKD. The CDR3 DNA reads TGTGCCACCAGTGATTCGGCTAGCGGATACAATGAGCAGTTCTTC. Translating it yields CATSDSASGYNEQFF.

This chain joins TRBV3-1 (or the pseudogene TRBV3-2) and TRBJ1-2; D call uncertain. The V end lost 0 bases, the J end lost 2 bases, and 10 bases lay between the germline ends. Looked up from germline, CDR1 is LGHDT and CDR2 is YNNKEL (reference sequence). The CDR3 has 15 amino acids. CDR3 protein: CASSQDGGANYGYTF. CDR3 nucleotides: TGTGCCAGCAGCCAAGATGGCGGCGCAAACTATGGCTACACCTTC.